The TCR beta chain described here comes from a study of cytomegalovirus exposure and HLA in healthy donors. The CDR3 is 14 amino acids. Trimming took off 7 bases at V and 1 base at J, with 14 bases between the two ends. Germline V gives CDR1 SQVTM, CDR2 ANQGSEA. Regarding this clone: Its antigen is unidentified.

Findings and caveats of the study: Later examination showed HLA-associated TCR beta chains had greater clonal expansion than equally common others.

Vbeta (60) and Jbeta (13) primers were used in the PCR. Data came from immunoSEQ multiplex PCR; TCRdb stores just in-frame clones and leaves some out. The data hold 210,000 or so clones, with 70% to 80% observed a single time. The TCR sequence derives from a woman in her twenties or thirties in good health and CMV-seropositive. Specimen: PBMCs. The rearrangement joins TRBV29-1 to TRBJ2-1; a weak D match, TRBD1 (6 bases). The CDR3 reads CSGGSRGSYNEQFF. In DNA, the CDR3 is TGCAGCGGGGGAAGCAGGGGTTCCTACAATGAGCAGTTCTTC.